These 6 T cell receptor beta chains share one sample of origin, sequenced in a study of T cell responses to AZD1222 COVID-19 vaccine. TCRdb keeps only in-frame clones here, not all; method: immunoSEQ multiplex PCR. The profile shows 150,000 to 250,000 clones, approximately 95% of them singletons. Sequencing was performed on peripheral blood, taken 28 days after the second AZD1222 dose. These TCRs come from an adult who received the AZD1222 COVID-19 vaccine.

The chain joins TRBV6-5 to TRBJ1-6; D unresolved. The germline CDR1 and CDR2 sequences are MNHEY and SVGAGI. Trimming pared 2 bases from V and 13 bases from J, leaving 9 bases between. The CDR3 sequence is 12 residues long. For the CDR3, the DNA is TGTGCCAGCAGTTACAGTAGATTGCCCCTCCACTTT. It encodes CASSYSRLPLHF.

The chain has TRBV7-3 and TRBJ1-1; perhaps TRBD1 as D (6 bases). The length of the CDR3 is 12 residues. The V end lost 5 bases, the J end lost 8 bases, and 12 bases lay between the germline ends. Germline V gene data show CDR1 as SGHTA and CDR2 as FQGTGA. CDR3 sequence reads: CASSPYGTEAFF. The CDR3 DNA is TGTGCCAGCAGCCCGTATGGGACAGAAGCTTTCTTT.

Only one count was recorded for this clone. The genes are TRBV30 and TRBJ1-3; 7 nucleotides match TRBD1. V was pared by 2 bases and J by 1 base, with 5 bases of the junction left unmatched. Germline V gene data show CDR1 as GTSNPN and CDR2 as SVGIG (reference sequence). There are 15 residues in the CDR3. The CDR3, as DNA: TGTGCCTGGAGTAGGACAGGATTATCTGGAAACACCATATATTTT. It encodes CAWSRTGLSGNTIYF.

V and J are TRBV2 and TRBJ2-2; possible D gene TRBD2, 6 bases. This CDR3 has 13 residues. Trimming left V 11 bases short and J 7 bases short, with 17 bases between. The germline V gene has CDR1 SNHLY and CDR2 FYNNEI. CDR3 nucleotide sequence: TGTGCCTCCCGCGGGGTTCAGGGCGGGGAGCTGTTTTTT. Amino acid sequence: CASRGVQGGELFF.

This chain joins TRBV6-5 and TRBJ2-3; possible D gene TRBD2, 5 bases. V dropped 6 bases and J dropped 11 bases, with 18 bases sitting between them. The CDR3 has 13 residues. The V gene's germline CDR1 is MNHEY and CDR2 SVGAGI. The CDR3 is CASSVALSSEQYF. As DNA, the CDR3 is TGTGCCAGCAGCGTCGCCCTGAGTAGCGAGCAGTATTTT.

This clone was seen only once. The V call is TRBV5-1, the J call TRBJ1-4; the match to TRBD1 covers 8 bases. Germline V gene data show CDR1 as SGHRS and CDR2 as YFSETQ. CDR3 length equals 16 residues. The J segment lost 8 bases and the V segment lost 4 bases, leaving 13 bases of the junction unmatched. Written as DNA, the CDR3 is TGCGCCAGCAGCCCCAATGGACAGGGAGGAGGGGAAAAACTGTTTTTT. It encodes CASSPNGQGGGEKLFF.